What follows are 21 T cell receptor beta chains derived from one specimen sequenced in a study of blood T cell repertoires in COVID-19. Using immunoSEQ multiplex PCR, the repertoire was profiled, and TCRdb retains in-frame clones only, with some absent. The sample contains about 140,000 clones, 65% to 90% of which appear only once. Source material: peripheral blood. The receptor source for this set is a man between 45 and 60 years old with acute or convalescent COVID-19.

A few counts support this clone. The gene calls are TRBV5-6 and TRBJ2-5; TRBD1 is a possible D gene (5 bases). The CDR3 consists of 14 residues. Germline values: CDR1 SGHDT, CDR2 YYEEEE. V was trimmed by 4 bases and J by 0 bases, leaving 10 bases between them. CDR3 protein: CASSTQVNQETQYF. The CDR3 nucleotides read TGTGCCAGCAGCACACAGGTAAACCAAGAGACCCAGTACTTC.

The chain has TRBV24-1 and TRBJ2-3; 7 nucleotides agree with TRBD2. The V gene end was trimmed by 0 bases and the J gene end by 3 bases; junction bases not matched to a gene: 8. The CDR3 spans 17 residues. Germline CDR1 reads KGHDR; CDR2 reads SFDVKD. The CDR3 loop reads CATSDLRGAGGTDTQYF. CDR3 sequence (DNA): TGTGCCACCAGTGATTTGCGTGGGGCCGGGGGGACAGATACGCAGTATTTT.

A single count supports this clone. The CDR3 sequence is CASSLTNIHQETQYF. The CDR3 region has the DNA TGTGCCAGCAGCTTAACCAACATTCACCAAGAGACCCAGTACTTC. The chain employs TRBV7-3 and TRBJ2-5; D not resolved. The germline V and J ends were trimmed by 0 bases and 0 bases, with 8 bases remaining between them. The CDR3 spans 15 residues. The germline V gene has CDR1 SGHTA and CDR2 FQGTGA.

This chain joins TRBV3-1 (or the pseudogene TRBV3-2) and TRBJ2-3; tentative D call: TRBD2 (5 bases). CDR3 length equals 17 residues. Germline V gives CDR1 LGHDT, CDR2 YNNKEL (reference sequence). The V and J ends lost 4 bases and 0 bases respectively, with 17 bases between them. The CDR3 loop reads CASSPSGYRASTDTQYF. The CDR3 DNA is TGTGCCAGCAGCCCCTCGGGGTACAGAGCTAGCACAGATACGCAGTATTTT.

The chain has TRBV27 and TRBJ1-5; 9 nucleotides line up with TRBD1. The V segment lost 3 bases and the J segment 0 bases; nucleotides outside the gene matches: 15. Germline-derived CDR1 and CDR2 are MNHEY and SMNVEV (reference sequence). The CDR3 has 20 amino acids. CDR3 nucleotides: TGTGCCAGCAGTTTTCGCCACCGACAGGGGGGCTTATATAGCAATCAGCCCCAGCATTTT. Protein product: CASSFRHRQGGLYSNQPQHF.

The V and J genes are TRBV5-1 and TRBJ2-3, with D maybe TRBD1 (5 bases). Deletions cut 0 bases from V and 2 bases from J, with 10 bases between. The CDR3 covers 15 residues. Germline V gene sequence: CDR1 SGHRS, CDR2 YFSETQ. DNA for the CDR3: TGCGCCAGCAGCTTGGAGACAGTAAACACAGATACGCAGTATTTT. Its translation: CASSLETVNTDTQYF.

J is TRBJ2-3 and V is TRBV15, with 9 bases fitting TRBD2. Germline V gene lookup returns CDR1 LNHNV and CDR2 YYDKDF (reference sequence). The CDR3 spans 14 residues. Trimming took 8 bases from V and 3 from J; bases not matched to a gene: 6. In DNA form, the CDR3 reads TGTGCCACCTCTAGCGGGGAGGTTACAGATACGCAGTATTTT. Protein: CATSSGEVTDTQYF. Supplemented by reference TRBV15 and TRBJ2-3, the full variable domain reads DAMVIQNPRYQVTQFGKPVTLSCSQTLNHNVMYWYQQKSSQAPKLLFHYYDKDFNNEADTPDNFQSRRPNTSFCFLDIRSPGLGDTAMYLCATSSGEVTDTQYFGPGTRLTVL.

The rearrangement uses TRBV11-2 and TRBJ2-7; 11 nucleotides align to TRBD1. With V trimmed by 4 bases and J by 3 bases, 17 bases remained unmatched. The CDR3 has 19 residues. From germline, CDR1 is SGHAT and CDR2 FQNNGV. The CDR3 here is CASSSHRWTGGASLYEQYF. DNA of the CDR3: TGTGCCAGCAGCTCACACCGTTGGACAGGGGGCGCTTCCCTCTACGAGCAGTACTTC.

The J gene is TRBJ2-2, the V gene TRBV21-1; TRBD2, the table's D call, was not compared with the DNA. TRBV21-1 is a pseudogene locus. This CDR3 has 23 residues. CDR3: CASSNNLRNRAGGMDFFTGELFF. CDR3 in DNA: TGTGCCAGCAGCAATAACCTAAGAAACCGAGCGGGAGGGATGGATTTTTTTACCGGGGAGCTGTTTTTT.

This clone was seen a handful of times. This chain links TRBV11-2 with TRBJ1-3; D may be TRBD1 (6 bases). V lost 4 bases and J 0 bases, leaving 13 bases between the germline ends. From germline, CDR1 is SGHAT and CDR2 FQNNGV. This CDR3 spans 16 amino acids. CDR3 DNA sequence: TGTGCCAGCAGCTCAAAGACAGGAAGCTCTGGAAACACCATATATTTT. Its protein is CASSSKTGSSGNTIYF.

V gene TRBV9 combines with J gene TRBJ1-1; 7 bases match TRBD1. There are 14 residues in the CDR3. V was pared by 0 bases and J by 4 bases, with 3 bases of the junction left unmatched. Germline CDR1 SGDLS, CDR2 YYNGEE. For the CDR3, the DNA is TGTGCCAGCAGCGTAGAGGGGGCGAGCACTGAAGCTTTCTTT. It specifies CASSVEGASTEAFF.

The J gene is TRBJ1-5, the V gene TRBV28; 9 bases match TRBD1. The trim removed 8 bases at V and 5 bases at J, leaving 10 bases unmatched. This CDR3 has 15 residues. Germline V gene sequence: CDR1 MDHEN, CDR2 SYDVKM. CDR3 DNA: TGTGCCAGCTTCGGACAGGGGAAGAGATATCAGCCCCAGCATTTT. The encoded protein is CASFGQGKRYQPQHF.

This chain uses TRBV9 with TRBJ2-5, with 8 bases lining up with TRBD1. Trimming removed 0 bases from V and 4 bases from J; junction bases left unmatched: 8. Germline V gene sequence: CDR1 SGDLS, CDR2 YYNGEE. This CDR3 has 16 amino acids. CDR3 DNA sequence: TGTGCCAGCAGCGTAGGGGGCAGGGGGCTAGGAGAGACCCAGTACTTC. Translated, it gives CASSVGGRGLGETQYF.

The chain couples TRBV5-1 to TRBJ1-1; D unresolved. The CDR3 runs to 15 residues. Germline V gives CDR1 SGHRS, CDR2 YFSETQ. Trimming took 5 bases from V and 6 from J, leaving 20 bases between them. As DNA, the CDR3 is TGCGCCAGCAGGGGCGATCGGGCGGGTCGGGCTGAAGCTTTCTTT. This gives the protein CASRGDRAGRAEAFF.

The chain combines TRBV10-3 with TRBJ2-7; the match to TRBD2 covers 9 bases. Germline-derived CDR1 and CDR2 are ENHRY and SYGVKD. There are 15 residues in the CDR3. The trim removed 1 base at V and 6 bases at J, leaving 7 bases unmatched. The CDR3 here is CAISELSSGSLEQYF. The DNA for the CDR3 is TGTGCCATCAGTGAGTTGAGTAGCGGGAGTCTCGAGCAGTACTTC.

This chain links TRBV10-3 with TRBJ1-4; 9 nucleotides match TRBD1. The V segment lost 0 bases and the J segment 8 bases; nucleotides outside the gene matches: 10. The CDR3 totals 17 residues. The germline V gene has CDR1 ENHRY and CDR2 SYGVKD. The CDR3 DNA is TGTGCCATCAGTGAGTCGTCCCCGACAGGGGGTAAAGAAAAACTGTTTTTT. This encodes CAISESSPTGGKEKLFF.

This chain connects TRBV5-1 to TRBJ1-5; D possibly corresponds to TRBD1 (6 bases). CDR1 is SGHRS and CDR2 is YFSETQ in the germline V gene. The CDR3 has 15 residues. V gave up 3 bases and J gave up 1 base, with 11 bases separating them. The CDR3 coding sequence is TGCGCCAGCAGCTACGGGACATTAAGCAATCAGCCCCAGCATTTT. It specifies CASSYGTLSNQPQHF.

This rearrangement joins TRBV19 to TRBJ2-1, with TRBD1 matching 12 bases. This CDR3 comprises 14 residues. Germline V lookup: CDR1 LNHDA, CDR2 SQIVND (reference sequence). The V gene end was trimmed by 8 bases and the J gene end by 9 bases; junction bases not matched to a gene: 8. The CDR3 sequence: CASSGTGGRGEQFF. The DNA for the CDR3 is TGTGCCAGTTCCGGGACAGGGGGCAGGGGTGAGCAGTTCTTC.

The J gene is TRBJ2-3, the V gene TRBV30; TRBD2 matches at 9 bases. This CDR3 contains 15 residues. Germline V gene sequence: CDR1 GTSNPN, CDR2 SVGIG (reference sequence). The J segment lost 4 bases and the V segment lost 2 bases, leaving 7 bases of the junction unmatched. The CDR3 loop is CAWSLKRGDPDTQYF. CDR3 nucleotides: TGTGCCTGGAGTCTCAAGCGGGGGGACCCAGATACGCAGTATTTT.

V usage is TRBV10-3 and J usage is TRBJ1-2; D is unresolved. There are 14 residues in the CDR3. CDR1 and CDR2 (germline): ENHRY, SYGVKD. V was pared by 4 bases and J by 7 bases, with 16 bases between. CDR3 residues: CAISGAVSGVGYTF. CDR3 nucleotide sequence: TGTGCCATCAGTGGTGCAGTCAGCGGCGTTGGCTACACCTTC.

The chain uses TRBV12-5 and TRBJ2-7, with D perhaps matching TRBD1 (6 bases). This CDR3 has 14 amino acids. Trimming left V 5 bases short and J 4 bases short, with 15 bases between. CDR1 LGHNT and CDR2 FRNRAP come from the germline V gene. The CDR3 protein is CASGEGERRYEQYF. The CDR3 DNA reads TGTGCTAGTGGTGAGGGGGAGCGACGGTACGAGCAGTACTTC.